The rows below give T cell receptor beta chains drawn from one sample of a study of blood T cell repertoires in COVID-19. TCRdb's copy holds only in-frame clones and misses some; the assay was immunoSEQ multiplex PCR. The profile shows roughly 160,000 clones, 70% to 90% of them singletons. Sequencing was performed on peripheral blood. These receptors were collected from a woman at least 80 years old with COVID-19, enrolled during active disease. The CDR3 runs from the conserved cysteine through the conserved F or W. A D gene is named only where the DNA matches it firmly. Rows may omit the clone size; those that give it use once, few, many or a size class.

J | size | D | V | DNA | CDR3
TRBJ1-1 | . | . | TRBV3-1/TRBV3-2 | TGTGCCAGCAGCCAACCGGGAAACACTGAAGCTTTCTTT | CASSQPGNTEAFF
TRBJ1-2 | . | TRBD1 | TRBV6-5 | TGTGCCAGCAGGGCCGACAGGGCGGGGTATGGCTACACCTTC | CASRADRAGYGYTF
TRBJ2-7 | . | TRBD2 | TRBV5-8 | TGTGCCAGCAGGGCTAGCGGGACCTACGAGCAGTACTTC | CASRASGTYEQYF
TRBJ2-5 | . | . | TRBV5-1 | TGCGCCAGCAGCCCGGCTTGGACAGTCCAAGAGACCCAGTACTTC | CASSPAWTVQETQYF
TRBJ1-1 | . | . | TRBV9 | TGTGCCAGCAGCGTCCAAGGGCGGGAAACTGAAGCTTTCTTT | CASSVQGRETEAFF
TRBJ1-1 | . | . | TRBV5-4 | TGTGCCAGCAGCACAGGGACCAACTCAATTCCGGCTGAAGCTTTCTTT | CASSTGTNSIPAEAFF
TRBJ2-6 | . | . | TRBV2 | TGTGCCAGCAGTGGACATAACTCTGGGGCCAACGTCCTGACTTTC | CASSGHNSGANVLTF
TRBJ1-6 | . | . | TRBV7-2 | TGTGCCAGTCAGACTAATAATTCACCCCTCCACTTT | CASQTNNSPLHF
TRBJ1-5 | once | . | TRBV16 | TGTGCCAGCAGCCAATCGGGGGCAATGAATCAGCCCCAGCATTTT | CASSQSGAMNQPQHF
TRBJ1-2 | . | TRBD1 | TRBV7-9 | TGTGCCAGCAGCTTAGGAGGGGACAGCTATGGCTACACCTTC | CASSLGGDSYGYTF
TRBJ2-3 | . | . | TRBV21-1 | TGTGCCAGAACCGGGACAGGGGACGCAGATACGCAGTATTTT | CARTGTGDADTQYF
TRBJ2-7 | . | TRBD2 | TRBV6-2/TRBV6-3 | TGTGCCAGCAGTGCCCTGACTAGCTTTTCCCACGAGCAGTACTTC | CASSALTSFSHEQYF
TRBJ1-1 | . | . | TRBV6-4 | TGTGCCAGCAGTGCGGAGGAAGGTATCGGGACTGAAGCTTTCTTT | CASSAEEGIGTEAFF
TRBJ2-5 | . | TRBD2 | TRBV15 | TGTGCCACCAGCACACTAGCGGGGAGGGGAGAGACCCAGTACTTC | CATSTLAGRGETQYF
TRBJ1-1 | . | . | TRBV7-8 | TGTGCCAGCAGTGCAGGGTCGGACACTGAAGCTTTCTTT | CASSAGSDTEAFF
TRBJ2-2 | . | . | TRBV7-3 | TGTGCCAGCAGCTTAACCGGGGTCGGGGAGCTGTTTTTT | CASSLTGVGELFF
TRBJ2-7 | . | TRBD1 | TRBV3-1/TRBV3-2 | TGTGCCAGCAGCCGAACAACAGGGGGAACCTACGAGCAGTACTTC | CASSRTTGGTYEQYF
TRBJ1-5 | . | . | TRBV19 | TGTGCCACTTCTATCGCGATCACGCTTATCAATCAGCCCCAGCATTTT | CATSIAITLINQPQHF
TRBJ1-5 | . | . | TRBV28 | TGTGCCAGCAGTTTAGGCCGACAGGACAATCAGCCCCAGCATTTT | CASSLGRQDNQPQHF
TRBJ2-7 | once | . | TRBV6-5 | TGTGCCAGCGGGGCGACAGTCGACTCCTACGAGCAGTACTTC | CASGATVDSYEQYF
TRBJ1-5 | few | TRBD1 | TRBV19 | TGTGCCAGTAGTCCCAAGGGACAGGGGGTGAATCAGCCCCAGCATTTT | CASSPKGQGVNQPQHF
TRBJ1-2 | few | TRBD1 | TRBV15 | TGTGCCACCAGCAGAGGACAGGGGGATGGCTACACCTTC | CATSRGQGDGYTF
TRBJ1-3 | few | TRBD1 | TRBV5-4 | TGTGCCAGCAGCAACGGACAGGGCGGAAACACCATATATTTT | CASSNGQGGNTIYF
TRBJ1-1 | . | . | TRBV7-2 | TGTGCCAGCAGCGGGGCGGGGATTCTTGAAGCTTTCTTT | CASSGAGILEAFF
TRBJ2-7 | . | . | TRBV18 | TGTGCCAGCTCACAACAGGGTTGGTACGAGCAGTACTTC | CASSQQGWYEQYF
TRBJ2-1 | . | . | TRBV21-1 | TGTGCCAGCAGCAAAGCAAAGAGAAAGACTCCCACGTGGGAGCAGTTCTTC | CASSKAKRKTPTWEQFF
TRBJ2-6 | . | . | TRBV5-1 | TGCGCCAGCACCGTAGGGGGCTCTGGGGCCAACGTCCTGACTTTC | CASTVGGSGANVLTF
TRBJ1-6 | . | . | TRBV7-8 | TGTGCCAGCAGCTTTGCGAATTCACCCCTCCACTTT | CASSFANSPLHF
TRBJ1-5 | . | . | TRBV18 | TGTGCCAGCTCACCAGGAGATTATCAGCCCCAGCATTTT | CASSPGDYQPQHF
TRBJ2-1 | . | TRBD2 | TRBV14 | TGTGCCAGCGGAAGGGACTACCTCAATGAGCAGTTCTTC | CASGRDYLNEQFF
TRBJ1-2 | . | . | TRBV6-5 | TGTGCCAGCAGTATCATTTACGGAGATGGCTACACCTTC | CASSIIYGDGYTF
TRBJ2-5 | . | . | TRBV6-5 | TGTGCCAGCAGTTCACAGGGAGAGGCCCAGTACTTC | CASSSQGEAQYF
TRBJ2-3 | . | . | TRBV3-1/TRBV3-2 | TGTGCCAGCAGCCAAGAGGCCTCGAGGCGAGATACGCAGTATTTT | CASSQEASRRDTQYF
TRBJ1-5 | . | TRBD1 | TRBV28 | TGTGCCAGCAGCCGGACAGGGGGAAGCAATCAGCCCCAGCATTTT | CASSRTGGSNQPQHF
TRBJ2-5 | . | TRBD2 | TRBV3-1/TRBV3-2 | TGTGCCAGCAAAATAGCGGGGATGGAGACCCAGTACTTC | CASKIAGMETQYF
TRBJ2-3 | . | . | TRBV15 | TGTGCCACCAGCGTTAGACAGCCAGATACGCAGTATTTT | CATSVRQPDTQYF
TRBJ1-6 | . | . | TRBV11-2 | TGTGCCAGCAGCTGGACAGCCCGTAATAATTCACCCCTCCACTTT | CASSWTARNNSPLHF
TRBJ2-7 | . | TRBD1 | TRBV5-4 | TGTGCCAGCAGCTTGGTGACAGGGGGGCTGGAGGAGCAGTACTTC | CASSLVTGGLEEQYF
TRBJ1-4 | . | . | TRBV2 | TGTGCCAGCAGCGGGTCGGCAAAACTGTTTTTT | CASSGSAKLFF
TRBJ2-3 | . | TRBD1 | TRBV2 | TGTGCCAGCAGTGGGGGGACAGCTAGCACAGATACGCAGTATTTT | CASSGGTASTDTQYF
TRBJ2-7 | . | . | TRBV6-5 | TGTGCCAGCAGTTCGCCCTACAGGAGCTCCTACGAGCAGTACTTC | CASSSPYRSSYEQYF
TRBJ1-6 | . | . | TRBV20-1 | TGCAGTGCTAGTCCGAGAGGTTCACCCCTCCACTTT | CSASPRGSPLHF
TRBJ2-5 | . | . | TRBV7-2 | TGTGCCAGCAGCTTAGGGCGGGCCCAGTACTTC | CASSLGRAQYF
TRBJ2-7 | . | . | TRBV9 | TGTGCCAGCACCGCGAGGCTAGGGGCCTACGAGCAGTACTTC | CASTARLGAYEQYF
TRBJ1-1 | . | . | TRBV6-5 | TGTGCCAGCAGTTACAGGACAGCCTTTTCGGAGGCTTTCTTT | CASSYRTAFSEAFF
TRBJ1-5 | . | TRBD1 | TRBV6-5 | TGTGCCAGCAGTCCCCGGGACAGGGGCTATCAGCCCCAGCATTTT | CASSPRDRGYQPQHF
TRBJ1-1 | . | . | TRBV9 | TGTGCCAGCAGCCGGCATCCCCGGGAGAACACTGAAGCTTTCTTT | CASSRHPRENTEAFF
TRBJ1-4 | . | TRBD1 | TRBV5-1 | TGCGCCAGCAGGGGACAGGGAGAAAAACTGTTTTTT | CASRGQGEKLFF
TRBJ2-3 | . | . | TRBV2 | TGTGCCAGCAGTGGTTTAGTTACCGATACGCAGTATTTT | CASSGLVTDTQYF
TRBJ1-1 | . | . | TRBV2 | TGTGCCAGCAGTGGCCTAGAGGGGAACACTGAAGCTTTCTTT | CASSGLEGNTEAFF
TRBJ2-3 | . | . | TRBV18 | TGTGCCAGCTCTTGGGGGCCGAAAGATACGCAGTATTTT | CASSWGPKDTQYF
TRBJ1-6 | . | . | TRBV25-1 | TGTGCCAGCAGTGAATCCAATGTCTCACCCCTCCACTTT | CASSESNVSPLHF
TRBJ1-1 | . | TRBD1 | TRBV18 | TGTGCCAGCTCACCACAACAGGGGGAAATGAACACTGAAGCTTTCTTT | CASSPQQGEMNTEAFF
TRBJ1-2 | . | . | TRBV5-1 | TGCGCCAGCAGCTTGAGCGCAGAGTATGGCTACACCTTC | CASSLSAEYGYTF
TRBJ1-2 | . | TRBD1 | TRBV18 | TGTGCCAGTAACCCCGGGACAGCTAACTATGGCTACACCTTC | CASNPGTANYGYTF
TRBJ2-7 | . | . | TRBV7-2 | TGTGCCAGCAGCTTGACTCCAGGGGTGTCCTACGAGCAGTACTTC | CASSLTPGVSYEQYF
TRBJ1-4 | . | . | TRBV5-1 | TGCGCCAGCAGCTTGGGATTCGGGTACCCCAATGAAAAACTGTTTTTT | CASSLGFGYPNEKLFF
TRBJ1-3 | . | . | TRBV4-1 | TGCGCCAGCAGCCAAGAACCAGGTGGGTTTTCGAGCTCTGGAAACACCATATATTTT | CASSQEPGGFSSSGNTIYF
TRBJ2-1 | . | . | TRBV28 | TGTGCCAGCAGGGAGTCCCTTTGGAATGAGCAGTTCTTC | CASRESLWNEQFF